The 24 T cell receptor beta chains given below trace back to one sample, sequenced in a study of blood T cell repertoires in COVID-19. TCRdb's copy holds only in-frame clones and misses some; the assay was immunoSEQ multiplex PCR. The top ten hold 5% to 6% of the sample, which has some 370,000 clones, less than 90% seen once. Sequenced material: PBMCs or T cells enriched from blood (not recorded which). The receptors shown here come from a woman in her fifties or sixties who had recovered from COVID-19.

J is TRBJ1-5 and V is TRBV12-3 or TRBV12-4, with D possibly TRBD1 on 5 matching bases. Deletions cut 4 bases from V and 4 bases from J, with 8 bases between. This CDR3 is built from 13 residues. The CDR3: CASSSQVNQPQHF. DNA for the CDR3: TGTGCCAGCAGTTCACAGGTTAATCAGCCCCAGCATTTT.

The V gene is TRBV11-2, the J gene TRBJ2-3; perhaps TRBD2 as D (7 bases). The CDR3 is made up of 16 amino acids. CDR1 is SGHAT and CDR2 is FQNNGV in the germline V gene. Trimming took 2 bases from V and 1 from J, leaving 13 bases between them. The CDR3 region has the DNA TGTGCCAGCAGCTTATCGGGCGGGGGCCGCACAGATACGCAGTATTTT. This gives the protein CASSLSGGGRTDTQYF.

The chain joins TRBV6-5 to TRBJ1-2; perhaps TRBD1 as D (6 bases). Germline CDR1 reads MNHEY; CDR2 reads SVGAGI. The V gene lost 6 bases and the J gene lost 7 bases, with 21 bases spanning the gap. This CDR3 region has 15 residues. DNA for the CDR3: TGTGCCAGCAGACCGGACAGCGAAAGTTTTTTTGGCTACACCTTC. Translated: CASRPDSESFFGYTF.

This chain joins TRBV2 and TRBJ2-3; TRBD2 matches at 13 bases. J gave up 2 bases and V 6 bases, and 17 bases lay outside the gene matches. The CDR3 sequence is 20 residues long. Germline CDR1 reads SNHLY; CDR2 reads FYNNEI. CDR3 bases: TGTGCCAGCAGCAAATCCGGGACTAGCGGGGCCCCACGTACCACAGATACGCAGTATTTT. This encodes CASSKSGTSGAPRTTDTQYF.

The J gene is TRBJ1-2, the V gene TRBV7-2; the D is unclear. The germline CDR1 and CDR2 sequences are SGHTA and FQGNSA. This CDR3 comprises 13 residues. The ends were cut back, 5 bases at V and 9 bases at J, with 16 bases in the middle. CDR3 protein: CASSDRGLVSYTF. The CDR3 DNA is TGTGCCAGCAGCGACCGGGGATTAGTTAGCTACACCTTC.

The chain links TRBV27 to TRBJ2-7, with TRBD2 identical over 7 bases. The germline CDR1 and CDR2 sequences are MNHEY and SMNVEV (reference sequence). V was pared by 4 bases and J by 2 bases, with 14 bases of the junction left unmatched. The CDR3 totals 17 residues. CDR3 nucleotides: TGTGCCAGCAGTTCCACGAAGACTAGCCGGGGGGCCTACGAGCAGTACTTC. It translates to CASSSTKTSRGAYEQYF.

The CDR3 is CSVRDTNQPQHF. As DNA, the CDR3 is TGCAGCGTCCGGGATACAAATCAGCCCCAGCATTTT. This chain links TRBV29-1 with TRBJ1-5; D not certain. This CDR3 is 12 amino acids long. The V gene's germline CDR1 is SQVTM and CDR2 ANQGSEA. The V end lost 6 bases, the J end lost 4 bases, and 10 bases lay between the germline ends.

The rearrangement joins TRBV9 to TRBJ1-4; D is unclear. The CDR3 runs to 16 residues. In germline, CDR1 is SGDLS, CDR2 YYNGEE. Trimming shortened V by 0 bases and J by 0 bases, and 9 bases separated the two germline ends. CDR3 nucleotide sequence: TGTGCCAGCAGCGTAGGGAGGTTTCCAACTAATGAAAAACTGTTTTTT. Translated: CASSVGRFPTNEKLFF.

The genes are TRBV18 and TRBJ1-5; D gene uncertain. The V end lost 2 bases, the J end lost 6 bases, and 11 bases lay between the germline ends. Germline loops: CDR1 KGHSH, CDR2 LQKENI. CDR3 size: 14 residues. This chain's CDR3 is CASSPGSVRQPQHF. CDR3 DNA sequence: TGTGCCAGCTCACCAGGGAGTGTGCGTCAGCCCCAGCATTTT.

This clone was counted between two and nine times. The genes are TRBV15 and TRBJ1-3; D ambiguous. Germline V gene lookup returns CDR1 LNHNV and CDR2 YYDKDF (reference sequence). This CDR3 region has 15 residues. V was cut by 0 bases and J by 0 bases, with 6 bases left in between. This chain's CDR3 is CATSREGVSGNTIYF. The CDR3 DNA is TGTGCCACCAGCAGAGAGGGAGTCTCTGGAAACACCATATATTTT.

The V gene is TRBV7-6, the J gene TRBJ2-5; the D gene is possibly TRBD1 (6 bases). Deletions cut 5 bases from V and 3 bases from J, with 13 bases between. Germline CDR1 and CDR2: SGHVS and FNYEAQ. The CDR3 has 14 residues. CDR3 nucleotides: TGTGCCAGCAGCCCAAATCCAGGGGAAGAGACCCAGTACTTC. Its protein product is CASSPNPGEETQYF.

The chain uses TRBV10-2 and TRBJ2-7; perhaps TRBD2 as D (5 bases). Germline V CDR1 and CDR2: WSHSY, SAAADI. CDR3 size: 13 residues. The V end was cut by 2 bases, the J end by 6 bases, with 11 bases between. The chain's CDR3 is CASSELASGEQYF. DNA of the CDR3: TGCGCCAGCAGTGAGCTAGCTTCTGGCGAGCAGTACTTC.

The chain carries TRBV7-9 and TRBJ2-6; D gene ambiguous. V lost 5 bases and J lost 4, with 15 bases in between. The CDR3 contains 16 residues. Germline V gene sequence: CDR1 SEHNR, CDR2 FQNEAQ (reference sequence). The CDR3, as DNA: TGTGCCAGCAGCCTGACCTTAGCCGGGGGGGCCAACGTCCTGACTTTC. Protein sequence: CASSLTLAGGANVLTF.

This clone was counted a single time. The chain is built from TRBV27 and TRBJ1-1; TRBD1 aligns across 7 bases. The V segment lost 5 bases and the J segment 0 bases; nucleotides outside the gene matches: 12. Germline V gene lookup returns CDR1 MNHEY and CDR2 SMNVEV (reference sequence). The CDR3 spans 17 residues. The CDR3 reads CASSVDRIGIMNTEAFF. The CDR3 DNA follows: TGTGCCAGCAGTGTGGACAGGATAGGGATCATGAACACTGAAGCTTTCTTT.

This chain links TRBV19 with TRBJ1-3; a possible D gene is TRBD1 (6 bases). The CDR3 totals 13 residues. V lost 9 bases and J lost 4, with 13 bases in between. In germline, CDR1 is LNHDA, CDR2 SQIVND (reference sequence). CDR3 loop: CASATGKGNTIYF. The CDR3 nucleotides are TGTGCCAGCGCGACAGGTAAAGGAAACACCATATATTTT.

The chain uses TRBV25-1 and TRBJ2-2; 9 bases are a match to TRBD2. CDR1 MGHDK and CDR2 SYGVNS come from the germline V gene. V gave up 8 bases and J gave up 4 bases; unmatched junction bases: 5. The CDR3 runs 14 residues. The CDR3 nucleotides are TGTGCCAGCGGAGTTAGCGGGAGCACCGGGGAGCTGTTTTTT. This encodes CASGVSGSTGELFF.

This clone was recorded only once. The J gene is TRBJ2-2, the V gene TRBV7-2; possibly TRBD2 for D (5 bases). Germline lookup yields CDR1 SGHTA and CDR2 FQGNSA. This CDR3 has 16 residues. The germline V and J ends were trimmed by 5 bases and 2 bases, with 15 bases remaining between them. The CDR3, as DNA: TGTGCCAGCAGCGCCGACGGGATAGTCAACACCGGGGAGCTGTTTTTT. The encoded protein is CASSADGIVNTGELFF.

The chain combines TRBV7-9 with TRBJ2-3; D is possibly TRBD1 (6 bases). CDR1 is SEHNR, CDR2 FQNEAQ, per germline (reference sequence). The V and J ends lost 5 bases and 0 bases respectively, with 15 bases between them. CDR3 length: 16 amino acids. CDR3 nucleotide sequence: TGTGCCAGCAGCGTATACCGGGACACAAGCACAGATACGCAGTATTTT. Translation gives CASSVYRDTSTDTQYF.

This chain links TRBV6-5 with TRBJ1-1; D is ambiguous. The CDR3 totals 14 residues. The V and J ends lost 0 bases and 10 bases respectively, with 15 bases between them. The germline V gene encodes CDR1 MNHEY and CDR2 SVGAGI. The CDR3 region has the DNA TGTGCCAGCAGTTACTCAGCGGTGCCCCAGGTAGCTTTCTTT. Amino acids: CASSYSAVPQVAFF.

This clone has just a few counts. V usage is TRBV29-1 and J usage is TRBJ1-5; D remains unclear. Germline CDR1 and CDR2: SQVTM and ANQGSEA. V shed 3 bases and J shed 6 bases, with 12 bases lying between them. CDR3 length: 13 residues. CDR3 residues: CSVDEGMGQPQHF. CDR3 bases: TGCAGCGTTGACGAGGGAATGGGTCAGCCCCAGCATTTT. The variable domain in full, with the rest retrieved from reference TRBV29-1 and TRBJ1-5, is SAVISQKPSRDICQRGTSLTIQCQVDSQVTMMFWYRQQPGQSLTLIATANQGSEATYESGFVIDKFPISRPNLTFSTLTVSNMSPEDSSIYLCSVDEGMGQPQHFGDGTRLSIL.

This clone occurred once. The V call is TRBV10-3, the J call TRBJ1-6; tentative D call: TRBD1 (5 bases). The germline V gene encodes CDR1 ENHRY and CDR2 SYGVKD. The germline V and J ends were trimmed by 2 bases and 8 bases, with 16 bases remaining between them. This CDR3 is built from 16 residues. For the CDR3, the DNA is TGTGCCATCAGTGAGGACAGTAGTCGGTCTTATTCACCCCTCCACTTT. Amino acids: CAISEDSSRSYSPLHF.

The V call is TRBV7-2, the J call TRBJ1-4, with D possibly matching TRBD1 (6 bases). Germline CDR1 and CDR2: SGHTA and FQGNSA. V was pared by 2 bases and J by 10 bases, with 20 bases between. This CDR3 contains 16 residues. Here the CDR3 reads CASSLSIAGEGGKLFF. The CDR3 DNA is TGTGCCAGCAGCTTATCCATAGCAGGGGAGGGAGGAAAACTGTTTTTT.

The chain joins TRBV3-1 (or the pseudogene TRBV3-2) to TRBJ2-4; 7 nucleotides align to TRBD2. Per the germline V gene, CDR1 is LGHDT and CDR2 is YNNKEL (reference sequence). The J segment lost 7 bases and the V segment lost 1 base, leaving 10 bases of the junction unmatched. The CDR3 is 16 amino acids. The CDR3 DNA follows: TGTGCCAGCAGCCAAGTTGGCGGGAGTGGGGGGAACATTCAGTACTTC. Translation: CASSQVGGSGGNIQYF.

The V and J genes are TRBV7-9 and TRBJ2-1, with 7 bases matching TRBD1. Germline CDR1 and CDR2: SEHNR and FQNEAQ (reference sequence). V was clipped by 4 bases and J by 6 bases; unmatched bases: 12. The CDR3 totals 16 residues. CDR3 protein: CASSYGTDRPGNEQFF. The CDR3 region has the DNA TGTGCCAGCAGCTATGGGACAGACCGTCCGGGCAATGAGCAGTTCTTC. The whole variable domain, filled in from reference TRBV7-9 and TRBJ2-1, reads DTGVSQNPRHKITKRGQNVTFRCDPISEHNRLYWYRQTLGQGPEFLTYFQNEAQLEKSRLLSDRFSAERPKGSFSTLEIQRTEQGDSAMYLCASSYGTDRPGNEQFFGPGTRLTVL.